This T cell receptor (beta chain) is drawn from a study of identical twins. Study findings and constraints: Twin sharing of out-of-frame TCR alpha was underestimated by models in monozygotic pairs. Zero-insertion results could be subject to partial confounding by invariant MAIT and iNKT cells.

This clonotype showed up just a few times. Its target is unknown. The CDR3 covers 14 residues. Looked up from germline, CDR1 is SGHRS and CDR2 is YFSETQ. V lost 2 bases, J lost 7 bases, and 5 bases stayed unmatched. One entry per CDR3 protein results from TCRdb running MiXCR on the 5' RACE reads. The data show under 250,000 distinct CDR3 sequences, with less than 10% seen just once and 5.1% held by the top ten. The source of this sequence is a woman under 30 in good health. The specimen sequenced was memory (CD45RO+) T cells sorted from blood. This sequence joins TRBV5-1 and TRBJ2-1; 8 bases are shared with TRBD2. CDR3 amino acids: CASSFSGTFNEQFF. For the CDR3, the DNA is TGCGCCAGCAGCTTTAGCGGGACGTTTAATGAGCAGTTCTTC.